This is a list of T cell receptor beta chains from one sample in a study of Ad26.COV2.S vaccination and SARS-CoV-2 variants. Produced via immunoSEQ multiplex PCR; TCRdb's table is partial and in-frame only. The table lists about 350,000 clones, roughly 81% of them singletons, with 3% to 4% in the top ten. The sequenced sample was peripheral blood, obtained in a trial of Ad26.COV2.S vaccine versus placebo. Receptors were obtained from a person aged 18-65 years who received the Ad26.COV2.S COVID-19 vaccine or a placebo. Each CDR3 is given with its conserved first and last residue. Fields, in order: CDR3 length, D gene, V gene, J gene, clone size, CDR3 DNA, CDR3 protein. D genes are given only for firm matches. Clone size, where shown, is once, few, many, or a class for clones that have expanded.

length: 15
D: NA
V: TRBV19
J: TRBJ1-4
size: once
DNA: TGTGCCAGTAGTGCCGAGGTTGACACTAATGAAAAACTGTTTTTT
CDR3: CASSAEVDTNEKLFF

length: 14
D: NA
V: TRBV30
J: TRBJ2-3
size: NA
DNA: TGTGCCTGGAAGATATCAGACGTTTCAGATACGCAGTATTTT
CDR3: CAWKISDVSDTQYF

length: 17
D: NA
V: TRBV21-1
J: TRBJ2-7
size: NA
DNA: TGTGCCAGCAGCACTCTAGACGGGACAGGGGTTTGCTACGAGCAGTACTTC
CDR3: CASSTLDGTGVCYEQYF

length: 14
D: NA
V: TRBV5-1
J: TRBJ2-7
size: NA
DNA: TGCGCCAGCAGCTTGGGGCGGCCGGGTGGCGAGCAGTACTTC
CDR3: CASSLGRPGGEQYF

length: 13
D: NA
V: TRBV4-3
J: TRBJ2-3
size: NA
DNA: TGCGCCAGCAGCCAAGTATTCACAGATACGCAGTATTTT
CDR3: CASSQVFTDTQYF

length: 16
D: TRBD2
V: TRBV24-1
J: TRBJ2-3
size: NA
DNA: TGTGCCACCAGTGAAATAGCTAGCGGGAGGACAGATACGCAGTATTTT
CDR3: CATSEIASGRTDTQYF

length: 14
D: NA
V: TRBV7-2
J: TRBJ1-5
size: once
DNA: TGTGCCAGCAGCTTAGCGGGAGACAATCAGCCCCAGCATTTT
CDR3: CASSLAGDNQPQHF

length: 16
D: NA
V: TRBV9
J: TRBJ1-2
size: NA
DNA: TGTGCCAGCAGCGTAGATGCGGGGCGCATAGGCTATGGCTACACCTTC
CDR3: CASSVDAGRIGYGYTF

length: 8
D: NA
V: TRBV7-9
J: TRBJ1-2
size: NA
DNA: TGTGCCAGCAGCTTAGGGGGCTTC
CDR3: CASSLGGF

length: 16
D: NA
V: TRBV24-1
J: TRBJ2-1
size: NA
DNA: TGTGCCACCAGTGATTTGCAAGCGGCCTCCTACAATGAGCAGTTCTTC
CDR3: CATSDLQAASYNEQFF

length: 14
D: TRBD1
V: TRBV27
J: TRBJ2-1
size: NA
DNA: TGTGCCAGCACCTTGGACAGGGGATCCGATGAGCAGTTCTTC
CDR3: CASTLDRGSDEQFF

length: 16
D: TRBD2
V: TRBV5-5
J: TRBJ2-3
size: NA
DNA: TGTGCCAGCAGCCAAGGACTAGCGGGAAGCACAGATACGCAGTATTTT
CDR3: CASSQGLAGSTDTQYF

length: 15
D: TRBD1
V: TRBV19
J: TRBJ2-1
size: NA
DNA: TGTGCCAGTAGTATAGGGGACAGCTCCTACAATGAGCAGTTCTTC
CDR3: CASSIGDSSYNEQFF

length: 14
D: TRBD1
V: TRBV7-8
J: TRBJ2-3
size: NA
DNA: TGTGCCAGCAGCCAAGACAGGGTATGGGATACGCAGTATTTT
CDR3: CASSQDRVWDTQYF

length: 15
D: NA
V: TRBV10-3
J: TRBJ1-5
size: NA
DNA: TGTGCCATCAGTGAGACCCGCGGGGCGGGTCAGCCCCAGCATTTT
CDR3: CAISETRGAGQPQHF

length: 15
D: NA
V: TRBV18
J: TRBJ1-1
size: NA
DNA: TGTGCCAGCTCACCACCGCTGGCAGGGGAGACTGAAGCTTTCTTT
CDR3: CASSPPLAGETEAFF

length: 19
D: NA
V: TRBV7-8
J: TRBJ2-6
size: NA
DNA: TGTGCCAGCAGCTTAGTGAACAGGGCGAGGACCTCTGGGGCCAACGTCCTGACTTTC
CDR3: CASSLVNRARTSGANVLTF

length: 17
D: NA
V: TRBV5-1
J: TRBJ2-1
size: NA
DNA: TGCGCCAGCAGCTTGACACCTGGGCCAGGGGGGGAGAATGAGCAGTTCTTC
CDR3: CASSLTPGPGGENEQFF

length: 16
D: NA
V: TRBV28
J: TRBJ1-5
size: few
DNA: TGTGCCAGCAACCCATTTCCCCGGGAGAGCAATCAGCCCCAGCATTTT
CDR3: CASNPFPRESNQPQHF

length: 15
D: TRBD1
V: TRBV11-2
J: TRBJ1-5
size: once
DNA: TGTGCCAGCAGCTTAGGGGACAGGGAGAATCAGCCCCAGCATTTT
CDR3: CASSLGDRENQPQHF

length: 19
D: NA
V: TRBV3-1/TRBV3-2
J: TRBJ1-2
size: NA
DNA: TGTGCCAGCAGCCAAGATCGAGAGGACCGCCTTTATCCTAACTATGGCTACACCTTC
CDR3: CASSQDREDRLYPNYGYTF

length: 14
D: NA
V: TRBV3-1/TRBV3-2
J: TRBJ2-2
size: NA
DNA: TGTGCCAGCACCCCCTTAAGCGGAGGCGGGGAGCTGTTTTTT
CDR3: CASTPLSGGGELFF

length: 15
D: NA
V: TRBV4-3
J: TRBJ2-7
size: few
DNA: TGCGCCAGCAGCCAAGGGGGGACTCAGACCTACGAGCAGTACTTC
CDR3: CASSQGGTQTYEQYF

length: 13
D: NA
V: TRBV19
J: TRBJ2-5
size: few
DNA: TGTGCCAGTAGTATAGACTTTCGAGAGACCCAGTACTTC
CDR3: CASSIDFRETQYF

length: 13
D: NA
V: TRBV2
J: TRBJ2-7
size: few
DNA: TGTGCCAGCATTGAAGGCAGGGCCTACGAGCAGTACTTC
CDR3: CASIEGRAYEQYF

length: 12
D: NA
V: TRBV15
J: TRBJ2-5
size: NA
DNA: TGTGCCACCAGCAGAGGCGAGAAGACCCAGTACTTC
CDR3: CATSRGEKTQYF

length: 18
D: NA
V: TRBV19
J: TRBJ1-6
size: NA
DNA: TGTGCCAGTAGTATAAACGGCGGCAAAAGCTCCTATAATTCACCCCTCCACTTT
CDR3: CASSINGGKSSYNSPLHF

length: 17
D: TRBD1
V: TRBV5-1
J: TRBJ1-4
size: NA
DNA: TGCGCCAGCAGCGCAGGGACAGGGCGAGGGCGAAATGAAAAACTGTTTTTT
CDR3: CASSAGTGRGRNEKLFF

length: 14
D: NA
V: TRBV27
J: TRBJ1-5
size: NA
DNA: TGTGCCAGCGGAAACCAGGGTTTCAATCAGCCCCAGCATTTT
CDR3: CASGNQGFNQPQHF

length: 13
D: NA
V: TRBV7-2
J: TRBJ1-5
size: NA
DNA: TGTGCCAGCAGCTTGTCTGGGGGGGAGCCCCAGCATTTT
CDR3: CASSLSGGEPQHF

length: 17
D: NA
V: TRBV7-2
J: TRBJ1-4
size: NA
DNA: TGTGCCAGCAGCCCAAAGCGCGGGGGAGCAACTAATGAAAAACTGTTTTTT
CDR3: CASSPKRGGATNEKLFF

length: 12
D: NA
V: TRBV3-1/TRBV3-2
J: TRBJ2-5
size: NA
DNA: TGTGCCAGCAGCCAAAGCCAACTTACCCAGTACTTC
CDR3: CASSQSQLTQYF

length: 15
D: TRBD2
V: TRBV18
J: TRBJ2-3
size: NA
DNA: TGTGCCAGCAACCGGGTAGCGGGGGACACAGATACGCAGTATTTT
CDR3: CASNRVAGDTDTQYF

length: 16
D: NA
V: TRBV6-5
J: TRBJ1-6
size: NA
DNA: TGTGCCAGCAGTTACTCGAACAGGGCTGGAAATTCACCCCTCCACTTT
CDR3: CASSYSNRAGNSPLHF

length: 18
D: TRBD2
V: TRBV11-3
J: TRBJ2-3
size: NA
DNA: TGTGCCAGCAGCTTAGGACTAGCGGGAGACTTAGGCACAGATACGCAGTATTTT
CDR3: CASSLGLAGDLGTDTQYF

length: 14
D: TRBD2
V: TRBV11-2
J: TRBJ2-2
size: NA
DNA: TGTGCCAGCAGCCCCATAGCGGGGACCGGGGAGCTGTTTTTT
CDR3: CASSPIAGTGELFF